This TCR beta chain was profiled in a study of metastatic and nonmetastatic thyroid tumors. Using MiXCR, TCRdb re-called clones from the PCR reads. The sample contains tens of thousands of clones, 12% of which appear only once. All patients reached thyroid surgery having received no treatment beforehand. V was trimmed by 3 bases and J by 3 bases, leaving 15 bases between them. CDR1 is LNHDA and CDR2 is SQIVND in the germline V gene (reference sequence). The CDR3 consists of 15 residues. The table lists this clone with many counts. The sequence derives from a female donor with papillary thyroid cancer or a benign thyroid nodule (not recorded which). Some clones in this sample may be carry-over from other donors' samples. The chain is built from TRBV19 and TRBJ2-7, with D unresolved. Sequenced material: tumor tissue. The CDR3 spells CASSIYPGLNYEQYF. CDR3 nucleotides: TGTGCCAGTAGTATTTATCCGGGTTTGAACTACGAGCAGTACTTC.